The next 12 T cell receptor beta chains were all read from a single sample in a study of CD8 T cells in Susac syndrome. Random hexamers served to reverse transcribe roughly 0.45 to 1 ug RNA. Via MiXCR, TCRdb re-called the immunoSEQ multiplex PCR reads, giving one row per CDR3 protein. Found here are a few hundred thousand distinct CDR3 sequences, roughly nine tenths of them singletons; the top ten hold more than 0.06%. The specimen was CD4+ T cells from PBMCs. All receptors come from a human donor with multiple sclerosis.

The rearrangement joins TRBV7-3 to TRBJ1-1; possible D gene TRBD1, 5 bases. The CDR3 sequence is 13 residues long. CDR1 is SGHTA, CDR2 FQGTGA, per germline. V lost 3 bases, J lost 7 bases, and 12 bases lay in between. The CDR3 nucleotides are TGTGCCAGCAGCTTCGCAGGGCTGGGTGAAGCTTTCTTT. Its translation: CASSFAGLGEAFF.

The rearrangement uses TRBV4-1 and TRBJ2-4; 13 nucleotides line up with TRBD2. Germline trimming cut 0 bases from V and 6 bases from J; bases unmatched to any gene: 5. This CDR3 comprises 17 residues. In germline, CDR1 is MGHRA, CDR2 YSYEKL. The CDR3: CASSQDSRTSGRNIQYF. CDR3 sequence (DNA): TGCGCCAGCAGCCAAGATTCCCGGACTAGCGGGAGAAACATTCAGTACTTC.

The CDR3 DNA reads TGTGCCAGCAGCTTGGGACGGGCGAACACTGAAGCTTTCTTT. Its protein product is CASSLGRANTEAFF. The genes are TRBV7-9 and TRBJ1-1, with a weak D call TRBD1 (5 bases). Between the trimmed V and J ends, which lost 3 bases and 1 base, there was a span of 9 bases. The CDR3 runs to 14 residues. Germline V CDR1 and CDR2: SEHNR, FQNEAQ (reference sequence).

The DNA for the CDR3 is TGTGCCAGCAGCCTCGACAGGGGAAGAAAACTGTTTTTT. Its translation: CASSLDRGRKLFF. The rearrangement joins TRBV7-2 to TRBJ1-4; 8 bases map to TRBD1. CDR3 size: 13 residues. V lost 5 bases and J lost 10; bases outside the gene matches: 6. Germline V gene sequence: CDR1 SGHTA, CDR2 FQGNSA.

This rearrangement joins TRBV15 to TRBJ2-7, with TRBD1 as a possible D gene (6 bases). Per germline, CDR1 LNHNV and CDR2 YYDKDF (reference sequence). V lost 3 bases, J lost 3 bases, and 9 bases lay in between. The length of the CDR3 is 13 residues. CDR3 DNA sequence: TGTGCCACCAGCAGGAGACAGGACTACGAGCAGTACTTC. Encoded protein: CATSRRQDYEQYF.

J is TRBJ2-3 and V is TRBV11-2; 7 nucleotides line up with TRBD2. Germline V lookup: CDR1 SGHAT, CDR2 FQNNGV. The CDR3 is made up of 15 amino acids. Trimming at V came to 4 bases and at J to 6 bases, leaving 10 bases not matched to a gene. This CDR3 reads CASSSPRGGRDTQYF. CDR3 in DNA: TGTGCCAGCAGCTCCCCCCGCGGGGGAAGGGATACGCAGTATTTT.

The J gene is TRBJ2-7, the V gene TRBV5-1; the D gene is possibly TRBD2 (6 bases). The CDR3 consists of 17 residues. Germline loops: CDR1 SGHRS, CDR2 YFSETQ. Trimming took 4 bases from V and 5 from J, leaving 25 bases between them. CDR3 protein: CASSALKGLAGGDEQYF. CDR3 coding DNA: TGCGCCAGCAGCGCCCTAAAGGGTTTGGCAGGAGGGGACGAGCAGTACTTC.

This clonotype was recorded only once. This sequence joins TRBV24-1 and TRBJ2-1, with a tentative D call TRBD1 (5 bases). From germline, CDR1 is KGHDR and CDR2 SFDVKD. Trimming took off 9 bases at V and 0 bases at J, with 14 bases between the two ends. The length of the CDR3 is 15 residues. The CDR3 DNA follows: TGTGCCACCTCCAAGGGGTCTAGCTCCTACAATGAGCAGTTCTTC. This gives the protein CATSKGSSSYNEQFF.

The chain combines TRBV20-1 with TRBJ1-2; D not resolved. The CDR3 extends over 12 amino acids. V lost 2 bases and J 8 bases, leaving 12 bases between the germline ends. CDR1 is DFQATT and CDR2 is SNEGSKA in the germline V gene (reference sequence). As DNA, the CDR3 is TGCAGTGCTAGAACGGGTGTAGTCGGCTACACCTTC. This encodes CSARTGVVGYTF.

The J gene is TRBJ2-7, the V gene TRBV6-1, with D hard to call. V lost 6 bases to trimming and J lost 3 bases, with 12 bases between them. This CDR3 region has 13 residues. CDR1 is MNHNS, CDR2 SASEGT, per germline. The DNA for the CDR3 is TGTGCCAGCAGGAACCCAGTAAGCTACGAGCAGTACTTC. Amino acids: CASRNPVSYEQYF.

The rearrangement joins TRBV18 to TRBJ2-7, with 7 bases that match TRBD2. CDR1 is KGHSH and CDR2 is LQKENI in the germline V gene. The trim removed 1 base at V and 4 bases at J, leaving 4 bases unmatched. There are 14 residues in the CDR3. The CDR3 loop reads CASSPRMGGYEQYF. CDR3 nucleotide sequence: TGTGCCAGCTCACCACGAATGGGGGGGTACGAGCAGTACTTC.

The V gene is TRBV18, the J gene TRBJ1-2; 12 bases are a match to TRBD1. V shed 3 bases and J 4 bases; nucleotides not matched to a gene: 12. CDR3 length equals 18 residues. CDR1 is KGHSH and CDR2 is LQKENI in the germline V gene. The CDR3 is CASSPGTGGGPGGYGYTF. CDR3 in DNA: TGTGCCAGCTCACCCGGGACAGGGGGCGGCCCCGGAGGCTATGGCTACACCTTC.